This TCR beta chain was obtained from a study of resident and recirculating memory T cells in vitiligo. Trimming removed 0 bases from V and 0 bases from J, with 18 bases in between. The germline V gene has CDR1 LGHNA and CDR2 YSLEER. CDR3 length: 19 residues. This clone was picked up a small number of times. TCRdb's table, derived via immunoSEQ multiplex PCR, lists solely in-frame clones and lacks some. Of tens of thousands of clones in the sample, roughly 90% were seen once. This clonotype was sampled from a male donor with vitiligo. Sequencing was carried out using blood. The chain carries TRBV4-3 and TRBJ2-4; D is perhaps TRBD2 (5 bases). CDR3 bases: TGCGCCAGCAGCCAAGAAGGAAACTACGAGGGTGTAGCCAAAAACATTCAGTACTTC. It codes for CASSQEGNYEGVAKNIQYF.